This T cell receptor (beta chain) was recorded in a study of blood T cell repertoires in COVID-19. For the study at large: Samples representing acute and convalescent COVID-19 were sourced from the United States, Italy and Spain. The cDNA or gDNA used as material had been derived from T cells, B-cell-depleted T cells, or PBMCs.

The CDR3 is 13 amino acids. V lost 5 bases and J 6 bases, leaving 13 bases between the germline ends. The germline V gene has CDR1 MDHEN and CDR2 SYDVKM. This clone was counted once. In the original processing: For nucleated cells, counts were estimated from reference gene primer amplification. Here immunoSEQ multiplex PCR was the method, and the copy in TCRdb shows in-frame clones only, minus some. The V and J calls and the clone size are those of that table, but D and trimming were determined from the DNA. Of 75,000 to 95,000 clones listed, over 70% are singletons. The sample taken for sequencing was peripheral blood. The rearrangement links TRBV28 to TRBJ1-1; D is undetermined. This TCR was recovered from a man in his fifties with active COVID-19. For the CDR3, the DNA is TGTGCCAGCAGTCTTTTACAGTTCGCTGAAGCTTTCTTT. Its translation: CASSLLQFAEAFF. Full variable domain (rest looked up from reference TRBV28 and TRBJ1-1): DVKVTQSSRYLVKRTGEKVFLECVQDMDHENMFWYRQDPGLGLRLIYFSYDVKMKEKGDIPEGYSVSREKKERFSLILESASTNQTSMYLCASSLLQFAEAFFGQGTRLTVV.